One sample yielded the 21 T cell receptor beta chains listed below, sequenced in a study of Tregs in tolerant kidney transplant recipients. The repertoire was sequenced with immunoSEQ multiplex PCR; TCRdb's copy has only in-frame clones and lacks some. This table holds 50,000 to 65,000 clones. Source: CD4+ T cells from blood, taken before the transplant. Receptors were obtained from a human donor who received a combined kidney and bone marrow transplant.

Notes on this clone: The sequenced fragment ends 3 residues before the CDR3 boundary, so the rest is inferred from the germline J gene. The V call is TRBV2, the J call TRBJ2-1; the match to TRBD2 covers 11 bases. V lost 6 bases and J lost 5; bases outside the gene matches: 3. This CDR3 has 14 amino acids. Germline V CDR1 and CDR2: SNHLY, FYNNEI. The CDR3 protein is CASSLLAGDNEQFF. The CDR3 DNA, read in part, is TGTGCCAGCAGCCTACTAGCGGGGGACAATGAG.

As to this clone: From the germline J gene comes the end of the CDR3, since the read stops 3 residues before it. The rearrangement joins TRBV10-3 to TRBJ1-1; TRBD1 might be the D (5 bases). The CDR3 has 15 amino acids. Germline CDR1 reads ENHRY; CDR2 reads SYGVKD. The V end lost 4 bases, the J end lost 4 bases, and 16 bases lay between the germline ends. CDR3 DNA, as far as it was read: TGTGCCATCAGTGCCCCAGGGCGGGGATTCACTGAA. This sequence encodes CAISAPGRGFTE. The CDR3 reads in full as CAISAPGRGFTEAFF.

To note about this clone: The CDR3 goes on 3 residues after the read ends, and that part is filled in from the germline J gene. The rearrangement uses TRBV7-8 and TRBJ1-1; D gene ambiguous. The germline V gene encodes CDR1 SGHVS and CDR2 FQNEAQ. The germline V and J ends were trimmed by 3 bases and 1 base, with 6 bases remaining between them. The CDR3 totals 13 residues. CDR3 bases read: TGTGCCAGCAGCTTTTTTCAGAACACTGAA. Protein sequence: CASSFFQNTE. The full CDR3 reads CASSFFQNTEAFF.

Notes on this clone: The CDR3 end falls 3 residues outside the read, so it is completed with the germline J gene. The V gene is TRBV7-2, the J gene TRBJ2-2; the match to TRBD2 covers 16 bases. The CDR3 is 17 residues long. The germline gives CDR1 SGHTA, CDR2 FQGNSA. The part of the CDR3 DNA that was read is TGTGCAAGTCGCTTAGCGGGACTAGCGGGGGGGCCTGGGGAG. Encoded protein: CASRLAGLAGGPGE. The full CDR3 is CASRLAGLAGGPGELFF.

For this clone: The read halts 3 residues ahead of the CDR3 end, with the missing end drawn from the germline J gene. The V gene is TRBV2, the J gene TRBJ1-6; D is ambiguous. Germline values: CDR1 SNHLY, CDR2 FYNNEI. The CDR3 sequence is 15 residues long. The ends were cut back, 1 base at V and 11 bases at J, with 15 bases in the middle. Partial CDR3 DNA: TGTGCCAGCAGTGAAGGGTCGGGTCTTGAGGCACCC. It codes for CASSEGSGLEAP. The full CDR3 sequence reads CASSEGSGLEAPLHF. Full variable domain (outside the CDR3, taken from reference TRBV2 and TRBJ1-6): EPEVTQTPSHQVTQMGQEVILRCVPISNHLYFYWYRQILGQKVEFLVSFYNNEISEKSEIFDDQFSVERPDGSNFTLKIRSTKLEDSAMYFCASSEGSGLEAPLHFGNGTRLTVT.

Note on this clone: The read ends 3 residues before the CDR3 terminus; that terminus is restored from the germline J gene. The chain recombines TRBV7-2 with TRBJ1-1, with TRBD1 matching over 7 bases. The CDR3 has 14 residues. CDR1 is SGHTA and CDR2 is FQGNSA in the germline V gene. V gave up 4 bases and J gave up 4 bases; unmatched junction bases: 6. Here the CDR3 reads CASSSQGQSTEAFF. Incomplete CDR3 DNA: TGTGCCAGCAGCTCACAGGGGCAAAGCACTGAA.

To note about this clone: The CDR3 end is not reached by the read, which stops 3 residues before it; the germline J gene fills it in. The V call is TRBV6-2 or TRBV6-3, the J call TRBJ2-2; 12 nucleotides line up with TRBD2. CDR1 is MNHEY and CDR2 is SVGEGT in the germline V gene. Trimming cost V 5 bases and J 6 bases; bases outside gene matches: 4. This CDR3 comprises 15 residues. The sequenced CDR3 bases are TGTGCCAGCAGTCTATCTAGCGGGGGGGCCGGGGAG. This encodes CASSLSSGGAGE. The full CDR3 sequence reads CASSLSSGGAGELFF.

Turning to this clone: Read coverage stops 3 residues before the CDR3 terminus; the germline J gene supplies the remainder. The rearrangement joins TRBV20-1 to TRBJ1-2, with D tentatively TRBD1 (5 bases). Germline-derived CDR1 and CDR2 are DFQATT and SNEGSKA (reference sequence). Deletions cut 6 bases from V and 4 bases from J, with 12 bases between. CDR3 length equals 12 residues. The part of the CDR3 DNA that was read is TGCAGTGCGCGGGGGGACGTCTATGGC. The encoded protein is CSARGDVYG. The full CDR3 sequence reads CSARGDVYGYTF.

CDR3 loop: CASSLRQGLANYGYTF. The part of the CDR3 DNA that was read is TGCGCCAGCAGCCTCCGACAGGGGTTAGCTAACTATGGC. This chain uses TRBV4-1 with TRBJ1-2; 8 nucleotides agree with TRBD1. From the germline J gene comes the end of the CDR3, since the read stops 3 residues before it. Germline CDR1 and CDR2: MGHRA and YSYEKL. The CDR3 is 16 residues long. With 4 bases clipped from V and 0 bases from J, the junction kept 7 bases outside the gene matches.

As concerns this clone: The read ends 3 residues shy of where the CDR3 ends; the end is completed using the germline J gene. The chain links TRBV7-6 to TRBJ1-2; D perhaps matches TRBD1 (5 bases). This CDR3 is 17 amino acids long. From germline, CDR1 is SGHVS and CDR2 FNYEAQ. The V gene lost 5 bases and the J gene lost 0 bases, with 19 bases spanning the gap. The CDR3 region is CASSPNPTGGANYGYTF. The CDR3 bases that were read are TGTGCCAGCAGCCCGAACCCAACAGGAGGAGCTAACTATGGC. Looking up the rest from reference TRBV7-6 and TRBJ1-2 gives the full variable domain: GAGVSQSPRYKVTKRGQDVALRCDPISGHVSLYWYRQALGQGPEFLTYFNYEAQQDKSGLPNDRFSAERPEGSISTLTIQRTEQRDSAMYRCASSPNPTGGANYGYTFGSGTRLTVV.

On this clone: The read halts 3 residues ahead of the CDR3 end, with the missing end drawn from the germline J gene. J is TRBJ1-5 and V is TRBV4-1; no firm D call. From germline, CDR1 is MGHRA and CDR2 YSYEKL. Trimming took 4 bases from V and 4 from J, leaving 14 bases between them. CDR3 size: 15 residues. The CDR3: CASSPWATRNQPQHF. The part of the CDR3 DNA that was read is TGCGCCAGCAGCCCCTGGGCCACACGGAATCAGCCC.

As concerns this clone: The read falls 3 residues short of the CDR3 end, and the missing part is taken from the germline J gene. The rearrangement uses TRBV5-1 and TRBJ2-3; 12 bases are a match to TRBD2. V shed 4 bases, J shed 2 bases, and the junction held 11 bases outside the gene matches. The CDR3 extends over 18 amino acids. CDR1 is SGHRS, CDR2 YFSETQ, per germline. The CDR3 DNA, read in part, is TGCGCCAGCAGCCCGGAAGGACTAGCGGGGCCCCACACAGATACG. It yields the protein CASSPEGLAGPHTDT. The complete CDR3 sequence is CASSPEGLAGPHTDTQYF.

Concerning this clone: The read terminates 3 residues ahead of where the CDR3 ends, so the germline J gene completes it. The chain has TRBV2 and TRBJ2-5; 8 positions match TRBD2. The CDR3 spans 14 residues. Germline CDR1 reads SNHLY; CDR2 reads FYNNEI. Trimming took 6 bases from V and 5 from J; bases not matched to a gene: 8. CDR3 bases read: TGTGCCAGCAGAGTCGAAGCGGGAGTTGAGACC. This translates into CASRVEAGVET. The whole CDR3 protein is CASRVEAGVETQYF.

Details on this clone: Sequencing ends 3 residues short of the CDR3 end; the germline J gene provides the rest. The chain couples TRBV7-8 to TRBJ2-7, with 9 nucleotides matching TRBD1. The CDR3 contains 15 residues. J gave up 6 bases and V 5 bases, and 11 bases lay outside the gene matches. Germline V gives CDR1 SGHVS, CDR2 FQNEAQ. CDR3 protein: CASSLWDRDSGEQYF. CDR3 bases read: TGTGCCAGCAGCCTGTGGGACAGGGATTCGGGCGAG.

Points on this clone: The read ends 3 residues before the CDR3 terminus; that terminus is restored from the germline J gene. This chain connects TRBV19 to TRBJ1-2; TRBD1 agrees at 9 bases. CDR3 length: 14 amino acids. CDR1 and CDR2 from the germline V gene are LNHDA and SQIVND (reference sequence). The CDR3 loop reads CASSSRQGGRGYTF. CDR3 DNA (partial): TGTGCCAGTAGTTCTCGACAGGGGGGAAGGGGC.

A word on this clone: The CDR3 is cut off 3 residues early in the read; its end comes from the germline J gene. V gene TRBV2 combines with J gene TRBJ1-5; 7 bases fit TRBD1. The CDR3 contains 17 residues. Trimming removed 4 bases from V and 6 bases from J; junction bases left unmatched: 15. Germline V CDR1 and CDR2: SNHLY, FYNNEI. The CDR3 DNA, read in part, is TGTGCCAGCAGTGGGACAGGCTCAGACGTAAGGGGTCAGCCC. Amino acids: CASSGTGSDVRGQP. In full, the CDR3 is CASSGTGSDVRGQPQHF.

Remarks on this clone: The read ends 3 residues before the CDR3 terminus; that terminus is restored from the germline J gene. The V call is TRBV7-2, the J call TRBJ2-5; 8 bases are a match to TRBD2. V gave up 6 bases and J gave up 5 bases; unmatched junction bases: 11. The CDR3 is 15 amino acids. Germline CDR1 reads SGHTA; CDR2 reads FQGNSA. CDR3 DNA (partial): TGTGCCAGCAGACGCGGGGGGCGAGGGGCGGAGACC. This codes for CASRRGGRGAET. In full, the CDR3 reads CASRRGGRGAETQYF.

In the case of this clone: The CDR3 end lies 3 residues beyond the end of the read and is filled in from the germline J gene. The chain carries TRBV19 and TRBJ1-6; 10 bases agree with TRBD1. Germline V CDR1 and CDR2: LNHDA, SQIVND (reference sequence). The junction had 13 bases not matched to a gene; V was cut back by 9 bases and J by 8 bases. This CDR3 contains 16 residues. The chain's CDR3 is CASRDRGSWSDSPLHF. Incomplete CDR3 DNA: TGTGCCAGCCGGGACAGGGGCTCCTGGAGCGATTCACCC.

The CDR3 loop reads CASSIRGAGTARADQETQYF. The CDR3 bases that were read are TGTGCCAGTAGTATCAGAGGGGCCGGGACTGCTCGAGCCGACCAAGAGACC. The chain joins TRBV19 to TRBJ2-5, with D perhaps TRBD2 (6 bases). The read is 3 residues too short to cover the CDR3 end, so that end is filled in from the germline J gene. The germline V gene has CDR1 LNHDA and CDR2 SQIVND (reference sequence). There are 20 residues in the CDR3. V was shortened by 3 bases and J by 0 bases, with 26 bases between the two germline ends.

Remarks on this clone: The read is 3 residues too short to cover the CDR3 end, so that end is filled in from the germline J gene. The rearrangement uses TRBV6-1 and TRBJ2-2, with D unresolved. Trimming cost V 0 bases and J 9 bases, with 11 bases left between them. CDR1 and CDR2 from the germline V gene are MNHNS and SASEGT. The CDR3 is made up of 14 amino acids. The sequenced CDR3 bases are TGTGCCAGCAGTGAAGCGGGCCTACTCAGGGAG. It encodes CASSEAGLLRE. The complete CDR3 reads CASSEAGLLRELFF.

With respect to this clone: The CDR3 extends 3 residues past the end of the read, so its final part is completed from the germline J gene. V usage is TRBV7-9 and J usage is TRBJ2-2; no definite D call. CDR3 length equals 14 residues. Germline CDR1 reads SEHNR; CDR2 reads FQNEAQ (reference sequence). Trimming took 3 bases from V and 4 from J, leaving 9 bases between them. The CDR3 loop reads CASSFDTITGELFF. The CDR3 DNA, read in part, is TGTGCCAGCAGCTTTGACACGATCACCGGGGAG.